This is a list of T cell receptor beta chains from one sample in a study of T cell responses to AZD1222 COVID-19 vaccine. The method was immunoSEQ multiplex PCR; TCRdb's version includes in-frame clones alone and lacks a portion of them. The table has 120,000 or so clones, 70% to 90% seen once. The input for sequencing was peripheral blood, taken on day 0 of AZD1222 vaccination. These receptors all come from an adult in good health. Both conserved end residues are part of each CDR3. Each record gives: V gene, D gene, J gene, CDR3 protein, CDR3 DNA. D genes are given only for firm matches.

V: TRBV19; D: TRBD1; J: TRBJ1-5; CDR3: CASRRGQGDQPQHF; DNA: TGTGCCAGCCGGAGAGGACAGGGAGATCAGCCCCAGCATTTT
V: TRBV2; D: -; J: TRBJ2-7; CDR3: CASSADSEQYF; DNA: TGTGCCAGCAGTGCTGACAGCGAGCAGTACTTC
V: TRBV30; D: -; J: TRBJ2-5; CDR3: CAWSDTRETQYF; DNA: TGTGCCTGGAGCGACACGAGAGAGACCCAGTACTTC
V: TRBV28; D: -; J: TRBJ2-2; CDR3: CASSFRLETGELFF; DNA: TGTGCCAGCAGTTTTCGTTTGGAAACCGGGGAGCTGTTTTTT
V: TRBV2; D: -; J: TRBJ2-2; CDR3: CASSGWRGKGELFF; DNA: TGTGCCAGCAGTGGGTGGCGGGGAAAGGGGGAGCTGTTTTTT
V: TRBV2; D: TRBD2; J: TRBJ2-3; CDR3: CASSLAGAPDTQYF; DNA: TGTGCTTCTTCATTAGCGGGAGCTCCAGATACGCAGTATTTT
V: TRBV4-3; D: -; J: TRBJ1-1; CDR3: CASSQQIHGVPEAFF; DNA: TGCGCCAGCAGCCAACAAATCCACGGGGTCCCTGAAGCTTTCTTT
V: TRBV28; D: -; J: TRBJ2-7; CDR3: CASEQGYEQYF; DNA: TGTGCCAGCGAACAGGGCTACGAGCAGTACTTC
V: TRBV6-5; D: TRBD2; J: TRBJ2-5; CDR3: CATRRTSIETQYF; DNA: TGTGCCACCCGGCGGACTAGCATTGAGACCCAGTACTTC
V: TRBV7-2; D: -; J: TRBJ1-3; CDR3: CASSLATFGSSGNTIYF; DNA: TGTGCCAGCAGCTTAGCTACATTTGGCAGCTCTGGAAACACCATATATTTT
V: TRBV2; D: -; J: TRBJ2-2; CDR3: CASFLGTANTGELFF; DNA: TGTGCCAGCTTCTTAGGCACAGCGAACACCGGGGAGCTGTTTTTT
V: TRBV5-1; D: TRBD1; J: TRBJ2-7; CDR3: CASSLDRVSWYEQYF; DNA: TGCGCCAGCAGCCTAGACAGGGTAAGTTGGTACGAGCAGTACTTC